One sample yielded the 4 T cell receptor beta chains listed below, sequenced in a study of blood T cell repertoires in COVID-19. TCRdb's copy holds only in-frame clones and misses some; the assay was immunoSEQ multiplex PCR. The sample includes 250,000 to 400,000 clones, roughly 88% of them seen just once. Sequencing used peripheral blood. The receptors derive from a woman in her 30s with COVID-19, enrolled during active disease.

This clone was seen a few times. CDR3 amino acids: CASSLAPANRDEAFF. The CDR3 DNA follows: TGCGCCAGCAGCTTGGCCCCGGCCAACAGGGACGAAGCTTTCTTT. This chain links TRBV5-1 with TRBJ1-1, with a weak D call TRBD1 (6 bases). Germline values: CDR1 SGHRS, CDR2 YFSETQ. Deletions cut 0 bases from V and 8 bases from J, with 17 bases between. The CDR3 sequence is 15 residues long.

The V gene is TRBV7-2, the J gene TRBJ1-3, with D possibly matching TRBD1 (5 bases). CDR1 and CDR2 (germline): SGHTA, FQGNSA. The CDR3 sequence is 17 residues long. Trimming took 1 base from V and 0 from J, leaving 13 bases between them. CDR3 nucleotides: TGTGCCAGCAGCTTAGGCCAACAGGTCCTCTCTGGAAACACCATATATTTT. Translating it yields CASSLGQQVLSGNTIYF.

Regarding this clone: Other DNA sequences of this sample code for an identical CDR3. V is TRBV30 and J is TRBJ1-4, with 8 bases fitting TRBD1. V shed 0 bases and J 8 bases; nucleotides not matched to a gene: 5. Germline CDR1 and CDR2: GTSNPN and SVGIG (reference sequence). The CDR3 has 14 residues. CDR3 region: CAWSVQGGWEKLFF. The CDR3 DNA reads TGTGCCTGGAGTGTACAGGGGGGATGGGAAAAACTGTTTTTT. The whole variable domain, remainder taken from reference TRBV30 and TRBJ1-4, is SQTIHQWPATLVQPVGSPLSLECTVEGTSNPNLYWYRQAAGRGLQLLFYSVGIGQISSEVPQNLSASRPQDRQFILSSKKLLLSDSGFYLCAWSVQGGWEKLFFGSGTQLSVL.

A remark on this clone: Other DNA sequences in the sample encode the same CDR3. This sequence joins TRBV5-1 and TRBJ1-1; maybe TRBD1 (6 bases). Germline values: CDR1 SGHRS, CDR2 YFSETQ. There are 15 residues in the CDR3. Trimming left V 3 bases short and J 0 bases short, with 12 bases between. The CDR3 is CASSSGGQLNTEAFF. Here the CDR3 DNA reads TGCGCCAGCAGCTCCGGCGGACAGTTGAACACTGAAGCTTTCTTT.